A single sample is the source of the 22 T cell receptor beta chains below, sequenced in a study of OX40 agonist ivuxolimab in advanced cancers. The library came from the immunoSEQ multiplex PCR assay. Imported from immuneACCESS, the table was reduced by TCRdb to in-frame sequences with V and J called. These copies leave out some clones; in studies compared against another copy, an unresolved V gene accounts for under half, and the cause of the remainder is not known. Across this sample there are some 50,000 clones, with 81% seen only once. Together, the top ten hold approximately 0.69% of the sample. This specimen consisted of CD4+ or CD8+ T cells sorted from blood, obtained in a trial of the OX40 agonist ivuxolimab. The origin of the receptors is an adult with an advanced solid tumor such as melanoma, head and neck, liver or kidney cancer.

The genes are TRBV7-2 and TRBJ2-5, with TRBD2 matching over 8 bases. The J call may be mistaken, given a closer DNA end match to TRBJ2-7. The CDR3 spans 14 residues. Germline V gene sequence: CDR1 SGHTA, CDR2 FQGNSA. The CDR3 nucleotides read TGTGCCAGCAGCTCTACCGGGAGGGCCTACGAGCAGTACTTC. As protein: CASSSTGRAYEQYF.

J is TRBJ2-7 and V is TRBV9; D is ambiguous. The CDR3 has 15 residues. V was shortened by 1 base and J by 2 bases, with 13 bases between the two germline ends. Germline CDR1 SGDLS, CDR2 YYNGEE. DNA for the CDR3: TGTGCCAGCAGCGTAACGCAGGATGTTACCTACGAGCAGTACTTC. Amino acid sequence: CASSVTQDVTYEQYF.

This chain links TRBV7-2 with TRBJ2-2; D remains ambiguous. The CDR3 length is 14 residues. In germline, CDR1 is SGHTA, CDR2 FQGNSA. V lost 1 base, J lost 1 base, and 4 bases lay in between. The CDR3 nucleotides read TGTGCCAGCAGCTTAGACTGGAACACCGGGGAGCTGTTTTTT. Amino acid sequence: CASSLDWNTGELFF. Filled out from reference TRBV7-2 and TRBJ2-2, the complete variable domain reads GAGVSQSPSNKVTEKGKDVELRCDPISGHTALYWYRQSLGQGLEFLIYFQGNSAPDKSGLPSDRFSAERTGGSVSTLTIQRTQQEDSAVYLCASSLDWNTGELFFGEGSRLTVL.

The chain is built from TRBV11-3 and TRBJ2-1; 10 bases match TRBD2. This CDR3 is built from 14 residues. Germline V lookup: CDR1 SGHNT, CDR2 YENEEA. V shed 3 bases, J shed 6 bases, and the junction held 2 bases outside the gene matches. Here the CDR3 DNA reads TGTGCCAGCAGCTTTAGCGGGGGGCCCAATGAGCAGTTCTTC. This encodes CASSFSGGPNEQFF.

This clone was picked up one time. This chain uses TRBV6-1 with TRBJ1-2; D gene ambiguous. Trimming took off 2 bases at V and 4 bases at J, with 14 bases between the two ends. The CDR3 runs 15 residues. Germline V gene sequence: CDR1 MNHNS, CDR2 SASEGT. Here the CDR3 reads CASSERQINPYGYTF. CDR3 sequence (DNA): TGTGCCAGCAGTGAAAGGCAGATTAATCCCTATGGCTACACCTTC.

The CDR3: CASSIGGTQNEKLFF. CDR3 DNA sequence: TGTGCCAGTAGTATAGGCGGGACCCAGAATGAAAAACTGTTTTTT. This chain links TRBV19 with TRBJ1-4; tentatively, D is TRBD1 (5 bases). Germline V CDR1 and CDR2: LNHDA, SQIVND (reference sequence). With 1 base removed from V and 5 bases from J, the gap between germline ends came to 11 bases. The CDR3 consists of 15 residues.

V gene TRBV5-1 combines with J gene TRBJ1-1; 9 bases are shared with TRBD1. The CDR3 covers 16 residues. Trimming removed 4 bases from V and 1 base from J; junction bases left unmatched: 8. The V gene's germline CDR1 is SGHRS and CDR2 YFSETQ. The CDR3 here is CASSKNRGLTNTEAFF. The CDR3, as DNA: TGCGCCAGCAGCAAAAACAGGGGGCTGACGAACACTGAAGCTTTCTTT.

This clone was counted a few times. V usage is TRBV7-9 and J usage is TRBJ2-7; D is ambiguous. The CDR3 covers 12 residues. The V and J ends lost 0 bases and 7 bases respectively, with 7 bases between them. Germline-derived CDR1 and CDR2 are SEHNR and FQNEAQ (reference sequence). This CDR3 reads CASSLAPREQYF. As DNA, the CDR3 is TGTGCCAGCAGCTTAGCCCCCCGAGAGCAGTACTTC.

The CDR3: CASSLDSGGGTEAFF. The CDR3 DNA follows: TGTGCCAGCAGCTTAGATTCAGGGGGAGGCACTGAAGCTTTCTTT. The chain uses TRBV11-3 and TRBJ1-1; TRBD1 matches 7 bases. The germline V gene has CDR1 SGHNT and CDR2 YENEEA. Germline trimming cut 0 bases from V and 4 bases from J; bases unmatched to any gene: 5. The CDR3 totals 15 residues.

The CDR3: CASSFYPYEQYF. The CDR3 DNA follows: TGTGCCAGCAGCTTTTACCCCTACGAGCAGTACTTC. The chain employs TRBV7-9 and TRBJ2-7, with D unclear. Deletions cut 3 bases from V and 2 bases from J, with 5 bases between. The CDR3 contains 12 residues. In germline, CDR1 is SEHNR, CDR2 FQNEAQ (reference sequence).

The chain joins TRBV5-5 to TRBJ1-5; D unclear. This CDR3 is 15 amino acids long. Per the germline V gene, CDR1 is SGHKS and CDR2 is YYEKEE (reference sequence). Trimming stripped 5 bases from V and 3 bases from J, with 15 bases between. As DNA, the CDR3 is TGTGCCAGCAGTCTGCGCGGGATGGACAATCAGCCCCAGCATTTT. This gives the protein CASSLRGMDNQPQHF.

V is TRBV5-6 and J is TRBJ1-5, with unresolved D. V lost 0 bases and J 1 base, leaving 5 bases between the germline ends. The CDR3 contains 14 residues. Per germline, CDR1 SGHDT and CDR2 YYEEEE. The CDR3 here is CASSLAGSNQPQHF. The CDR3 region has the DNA TGTGCCAGCAGCTTGGCCGGGAGCAATCAGCCCCAGCATTTT.

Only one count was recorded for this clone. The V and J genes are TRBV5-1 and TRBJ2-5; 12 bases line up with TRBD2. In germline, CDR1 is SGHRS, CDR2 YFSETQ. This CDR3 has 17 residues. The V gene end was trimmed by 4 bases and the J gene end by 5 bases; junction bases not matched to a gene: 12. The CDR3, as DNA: TGCGCCAGCAGCCCCGGGACTAGCGGGTCCCGCACGGAGACCCAGTACTTC. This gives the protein CASSPGTSGSRTETQYF.

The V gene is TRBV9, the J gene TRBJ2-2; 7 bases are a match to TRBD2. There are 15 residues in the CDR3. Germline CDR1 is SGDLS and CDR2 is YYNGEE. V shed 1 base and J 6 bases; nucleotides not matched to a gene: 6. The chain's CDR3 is CASSVRLAEPGELFF. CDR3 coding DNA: TGTGCCAGCAGCGTACGACTAGCTGAGCCCGGGGAGCTGTTTTTT. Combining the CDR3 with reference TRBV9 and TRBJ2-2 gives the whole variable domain DSGVTQTPKHLITATGQRVTLRCSPRSGDLSVYWYQQSLDQGLQFLIQYYNGEERAKGNILERFSAQQFPDLHSELNLSSLELGDSALYFCASSVRLAEPGELFFGEGSRLTVL.

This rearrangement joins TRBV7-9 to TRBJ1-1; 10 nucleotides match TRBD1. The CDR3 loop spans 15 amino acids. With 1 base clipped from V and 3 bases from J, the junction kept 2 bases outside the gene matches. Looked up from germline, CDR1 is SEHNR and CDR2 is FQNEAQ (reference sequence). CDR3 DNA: TGTGCCAGCAGCTTAGGGACAGGGGGGGACACTGAAGCTTTCTTT. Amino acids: CASSLGTGGDTEAFF.

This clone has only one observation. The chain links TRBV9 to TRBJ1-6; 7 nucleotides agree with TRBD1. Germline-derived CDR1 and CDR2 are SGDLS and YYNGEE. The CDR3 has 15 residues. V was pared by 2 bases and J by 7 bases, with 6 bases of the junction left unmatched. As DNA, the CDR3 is TGTGCCAGCAGCGTCAGACAGGGACCGAATTCACCCCTCCACTTT. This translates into CASSVRQGPNSPLHF.

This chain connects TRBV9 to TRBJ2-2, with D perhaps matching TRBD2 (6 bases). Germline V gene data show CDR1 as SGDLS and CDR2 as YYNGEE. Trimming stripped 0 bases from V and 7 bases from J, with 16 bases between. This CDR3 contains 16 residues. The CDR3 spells CASSVEGTLGGGELFF. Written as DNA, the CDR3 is TGTGCCAGCAGCGTAGAGGGGACCCTGGGGGGCGGGGAGCTGTTTTTT.

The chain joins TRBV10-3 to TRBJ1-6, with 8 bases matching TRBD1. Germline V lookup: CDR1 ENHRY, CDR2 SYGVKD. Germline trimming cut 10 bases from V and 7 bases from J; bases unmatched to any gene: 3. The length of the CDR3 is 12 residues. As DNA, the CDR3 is TGTGCCACCGGACAGGGAAATTCACCCCTCCACTTT. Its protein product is CATGQGNSPLHF.

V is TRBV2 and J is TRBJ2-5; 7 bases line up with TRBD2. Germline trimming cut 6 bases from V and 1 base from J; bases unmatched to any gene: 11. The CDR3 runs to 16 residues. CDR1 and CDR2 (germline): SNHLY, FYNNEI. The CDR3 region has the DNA TGTGCCAGCAGGACTAGCAGTTCGTATTCCCAAGAGACCCAGTACTTC. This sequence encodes CASRTSSSYSQETQYF.

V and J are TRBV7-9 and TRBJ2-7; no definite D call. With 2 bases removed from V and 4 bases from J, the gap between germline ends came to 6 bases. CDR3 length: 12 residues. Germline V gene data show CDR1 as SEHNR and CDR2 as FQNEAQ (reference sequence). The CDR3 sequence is CASSLNPYEQYF. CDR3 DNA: TGTGCCAGCAGCTTAAACCCTTACGAGCAGTACTTC.

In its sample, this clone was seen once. The CDR3 here is CASRRDRGNSPLHF. The CDR3 region has the DNA TGTGCCAGCAGGAGGGACAGGGGCAATTCACCCCTCCACTTT. This chain joins TRBV6-1 and TRBJ1-6; 10 bases match TRBD1. The CDR3 spans 14 residues. V trimming: 6 bases; J trimming: 7 bases; junction bases outside the gene matches: 3. The germline V gene encodes CDR1 MNHNS and CDR2 SASEGT.

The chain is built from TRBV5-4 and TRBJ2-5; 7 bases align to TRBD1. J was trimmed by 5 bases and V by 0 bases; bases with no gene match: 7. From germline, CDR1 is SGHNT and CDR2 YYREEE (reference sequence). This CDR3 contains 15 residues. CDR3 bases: TGTGCCAGCAGCTTGGTAACAGGGGCTACGGAGACCCAGTACTTC. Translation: CASSLVTGATETQYF.